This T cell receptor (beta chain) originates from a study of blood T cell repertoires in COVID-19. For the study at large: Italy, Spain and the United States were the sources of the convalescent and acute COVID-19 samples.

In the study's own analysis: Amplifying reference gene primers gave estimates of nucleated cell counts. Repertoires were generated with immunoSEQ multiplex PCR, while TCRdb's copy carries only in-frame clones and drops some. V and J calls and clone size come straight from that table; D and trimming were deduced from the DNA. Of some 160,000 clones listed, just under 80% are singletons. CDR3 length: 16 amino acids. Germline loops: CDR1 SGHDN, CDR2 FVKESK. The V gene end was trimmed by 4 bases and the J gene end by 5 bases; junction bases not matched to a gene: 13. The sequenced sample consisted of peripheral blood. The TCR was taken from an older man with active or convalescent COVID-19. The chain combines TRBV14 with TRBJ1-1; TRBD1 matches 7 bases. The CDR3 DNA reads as TGTGCCAGCAGCCGCTTGACAGGGAATATTGGAACTGAAGCTTTCTTT. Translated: CASSRLTGNIGTEAFF. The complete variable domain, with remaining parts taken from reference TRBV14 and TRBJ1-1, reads EAGVTQFPSHSVIEKGQTVTLRCDPISGHDNLYWYRRVMGKEIKFLLHFVKESKQDESGMPNNRFLAERTGGTYSTLKVQPAELEDSGVYFCASSRLTGNIGTEAFFGQGTRLTVV.